The 25 T cell receptor beta chains given below trace back to one sample, sequenced in a study of cytomegalovirus exposure and HLA in healthy donors. Using immunoSEQ multiplex PCR, the repertoire was profiled, and TCRdb retains in-frame clones only, with some absent. The sample lists over 110,000 clones; 85% to 90% were seen once. Sequences were obtained from PBMCs. The source is a man aged 18 to 29 in good health and CMV-seropositive.

The V call is TRBV9, the J call TRBJ2-2; D gene unclear. Germline V CDR1 and CDR2: SGDLS, YYNGEE. Trimming cost V 1 base and J 4 bases, with 8 bases left between them. This CDR3 comprises 14 residues. In DNA, the CDR3 is TGTGCCAGCAGCGTATCTCCGGTCACCGGGGAGCTGTTTTTT. It yields the protein CASSVSPVTGELFF.

The chain links TRBV5-6 to TRBJ2-7; D is undetermined. Trimming cost V 0 bases and J 1 base, with 5 bases left between them. CDR1 SGHDT and CDR2 YYEEEE come from the germline V gene. CDR3 length equals 13 residues. CDR3 region: CASSLASSYEQYF. In nucleotides, the CDR3 is TGTGCCAGCAGCTTGGCTAGTTCCTACGAGCAGTACTTC.

The sample holds a few counts of this clone. The chain joins TRBV18 to TRBJ2-7; TRBD1 matches 7 bases. The CDR3 is 13 amino acids. The ends lost 4 bases at V and 6 bases at J; junction bases unmatched: 6. CDR1 and CDR2 from the germline V gene are KGHSH and LQKENI. The CDR3 DNA reads TGTGCCAGCTCACGCGACAGGGCACGCGAGCAGTACTTC. Protein: CASSRDRAREQYF.

The rearrangement joins TRBV4-1 to TRBJ2-2; perhaps TRBD1 as D (8 bases). Germline V lookup: CDR1 MGHRA, CDR2 YSYEKL. The V end lost 0 bases, the J end lost 6 bases, and 14 bases lay between the germline ends. The CDR3 length is 16 residues. This CDR3 is CASSQEGQGGSGELFF. The CDR3 bases are TGCGCCAGCAGCCAAGAAGGACAGGGAGGGTCCGGGGAGCTGTTTTTT.

The chain recombines TRBV7-9 with TRBJ2-1; TRBD1 might be the D (5 bases). Trimming took off 10 bases at V and 10 bases at J, with 14 bases between the two ends. Germline V gene sequence: CDR1 SEHNR, CDR2 FQNEAQ (reference sequence). The CDR3 has 11 residues. The CDR3 DNA is TGTGCCACTATCGCACAGGTCGAGCAGTTCTTC. Translated, it gives CATIAQVEQFF.

The chain uses TRBV5-6 and TRBJ2-1; 7 bases are a match to TRBD1. This CDR3 has 16 amino acids. Germline CDR1 reads SGHDT; CDR2 reads YYEEEE. J lost 5 bases, V lost 1 base, and 9 bases had no gene match. CDR3 DNA: TGTGCCAGCAGCTTGTTCATTCGGGACAGCCACAATGAGCAGTTCTTC. It codes for CASSLFIRDSHNEQFF.

The chain links TRBV5-1 to TRBJ1-3, with D possibly TRBD1 on 5 matching bases. The V gene's germline CDR1 is SGHRS and CDR2 YFSETQ. This CDR3 region has 14 residues. Trimming cost V 3 bases and J 1 base, with 8 bases left between them. The DNA of the CDR3 is TGCGCCAGCAGCTCGACAGAGTCTGGAAACACCATATATTTT. This encodes CASSSTESGNTIYF.

This clone was found a few times. This chain links TRBV19 with TRBJ1-2; tentatively, D is TRBD1 (6 bases). The CDR3 is made up of 13 amino acids. The germline V and J ends were trimmed by 6 bases and 3 bases, with 11 bases remaining between them. Germline CDR1 and CDR2: LNHDA and SQIVND (reference sequence). CDR3 region: CASRKQGYYGYTF. The CDR3 coding sequence is TGTGCCAGTAGGAAGCAGGGGTACTATGGCTACACCTTC.

V is TRBV5-5 and J is TRBJ1-6, with D unclear. Germline loops: CDR1 SGHKS, CDR2 YYEKEE (reference sequence). The V end lost 2 bases, the J end lost 0 bases, and 6 bases lay between the germline ends. This CDR3 region has 15 residues. The CDR3 DNA is TGTGCCAGCAGCTTATCGAGCTCCTATAATTCACCCCTCCACTTT. Encoded protein: CASSLSSSYNSPLHF.

The chain joins TRBV7-2 to TRBJ1-2; D gene uncertain. Germline CDR1 and CDR2: SGHTA and FQGNSA. Trimming removed 2 bases at V and 7 bases at J, with 23 bases between. CDR3 length: 17 amino acids. The CDR3 spells CASSLSFYTVGSGGYTF. The CDR3 nucleotides are TGTGCCAGCAGCTTAAGTTTTTATACGGTGGGGAGTGGTGGCTACACCTTC. Using reference TRBV7-2 and TRBJ1-2 for the parts outside the CDR3, the full variable domain is GAGVSQSPSNKVTEKGKDVELRCDPISGHTALYWYRQSLGQGLEFLIYFQGNSAPDKSGLPSDRFSAERTGGSVSTLTIQRTQQEDSAVYLCASSLSFYTVGSGGYTFGSGTRLTVV.

The CDR3 reads CAISKLEGNEQYF. CDR3 bases: TGTGCCATCAGTAAACTAGAAGGGAACGAGCAGTACTTC. The gene calls are TRBV10-3 and TRBJ2-7; perhaps TRBD2 as D (5 bases). The germline V gene encodes CDR1 ENHRY and CDR2 SYGVKD. The CDR3 sequence is 13 residues long. V lost 5 bases, J lost 5 bases, and 13 bases lay in between.

The rearrangement uses TRBV6-1 and TRBJ1-2, with a tentative D call TRBD1 (5 bases). This CDR3 comprises 14 residues. The germline V gene encodes CDR1 MNHNS and CDR2 SASEGT. The V gene lost 7 bases and the J gene lost 5 bases, with 17 bases spanning the gap. The CDR3 spells CASNLPGGVYGYTF. In nucleotides, the CDR3 is TGTGCCAGCAATCTTCCCGGGGGGGTATATGGCTACACCTTC.

V gene TRBV19 combines with J gene TRBJ2-1; TRBD2 matches at 9 bases. The CDR3 is 18 residues long. V lost 4 bases and J lost 3; bases outside the gene matches: 13. The germline CDR1 and CDR2 sequences are LNHDA and SQIVND (reference sequence). CDR3 sequence reads: CASSTNPLIAGDYNEQFF. CDR3 sequence (DNA): TGTGCCAGTAGTACGAACCCACTAATAGCGGGGGACTACAATGAGCAGTTCTTC.

The chain links TRBV6-1 to TRBJ2-3, with 11 bases fitting TRBD2. Unmatched junction bases numbered 6, after V lost 8 bases and J lost 2 bases. Germline V gene lookup returns CDR1 MNHNS and CDR2 SASEGT. This CDR3 spans 15 amino acids. DNA of the CDR3: TGTGCCAGCGGGAGACTAGCGGGAAACACAGATACGCAGTATTTT. Encoded protein: CASGRLAGNTDTQYF.

The chain links TRBV30 to TRBJ2-1; tentative D call: TRBD1 (6 bases). Trimming removed 0 bases at V and 4 bases at J, with 13 bases between. Germline V gene data show CDR1 as GTSNPN and CDR2 as SVGIG (reference sequence). This CDR3 contains 15 residues. The CDR3 sequence: CAWSVDRRKYNEQFF. The CDR3 coding sequence is TGTGCCTGGAGTGTCGACAGGCGGAAGTACAATGAGCAGTTCTTC.

The chain has TRBV5-1 and TRBJ1-2, with TRBD1 matching 9 bases. Losses at the gene ends were 4 bases for V and 4 bases for J; bases not matched to a gene: 8. Germline-derived CDR1 and CDR2 are SGHRS and YFSETQ. The CDR3 extends over 15 amino acids. The CDR3 loop reads CASSHPGQGRYGYTF. The CDR3 DNA follows: TGCGCCAGCAGCCATCCGGGACAGGGTCGCTATGGCTACACCTTC.

The chain couples TRBV6-5 to TRBJ2-3, with D possibly being TRBD2 (6 bases). Between the trimmed V and J ends, which lost 6 bases and 1 base, there was a span of 11 bases. Germline CDR1 MNHEY, CDR2 SVGAGI. The CDR3 runs to 14 residues. The CDR3 is CASRAGTRTDTQYF. CDR3 in DNA: TGTGCCAGCAGGGCCGGGACTCGCACAGATACGCAGTATTTT.

J is TRBJ2-1 and V is TRBV28; TRBD2 aligns across 10 bases. The CDR3 is 16 residues long. V dropped 8 bases and J dropped 5; count of bases not matched to a gene: 12. Germline loops: CDR1 MDHEN, CDR2 SYDVKM. The CDR3: CASREGGLAGDNEQFF. CDR3 sequence (DNA): TGTGCCAGCCGCGAGGGGGGGCTAGCGGGAGACAATGAGCAGTTCTTC.

The chain carries TRBV6-5 and TRBJ2-6, with D possibly being TRBD1 (6 bases). Germline V gives CDR1 MNHEY, CDR2 SVGAGI. The germline V and J ends were trimmed by 8 bases and 0 bases, with 11 bases remaining between them. This CDR3 has 15 amino acids. The CDR3 DNA is TGTGCCAGCGGGGACAACTTCTCTGGGGCCAACGTCCTGACTTTC. Amino acids: CASGDNFSGANVLTF.

This clone has more than one count but fewer than ten. The chain recombines TRBV13 with TRBJ1-5; no firm D call. Germline V lookup: CDR1 PRHDT, CDR2 FYEKMQ (reference sequence). The CDR3 is 12 amino acids. V dropped 3 bases and J dropped 4 bases, with 4 bases sitting between them. The CDR3 loop is CASSFKNQPQHF. CDR3 DNA: TGTGCCAGCAGCTTTAAAAATCAGCCCCAGCATTTT.

The genes are TRBV18 and TRBJ2-1, with a tentative D call TRBD1 (6 bases). V was cut by 6 bases and J by 5 bases, with 14 bases left in between. This CDR3 contains 14 residues. The germline gives CDR1 KGHSH, CDR2 LQKENI. CDR3 in amino acids: CASSPDTGNNEQFF. Written as DNA, the CDR3 is TGTGCCAGCTCCCCGGACACAGGGAACAATGAGCAGTTCTTC.

The chain uses TRBV29-1 and TRBJ2-2; D gene ambiguous. Deletions cut 0 bases from V and 1 base from J, with 9 bases between. This CDR3 spans 15 amino acids. CDR1 is SQVTM and CDR2 is ANQGSEA in the germline V gene. The CDR3 DNA reads TGCAGCGTTGAAGATTTGGCAGGGAACACCGGGGAGCTGTTTTTT. This sequence encodes CSVEDLAGNTGELFF.

The chain joins TRBV27 to TRBJ2-3; maybe TRBD1 (5 bases). CDR1 is MNHEY and CDR2 is SMNVEV in the germline V gene (reference sequence). The CDR3 extends over 13 amino acids. V shed 7 bases and J shed 1 base, with 9 bases lying between them. CDR3 residues: CASTAGRTDTQYF. DNA for the CDR3: TGTGCCAGCACCGCAGGGCGCACAGATACGCAGTATTTT.

The J gene is TRBJ1-6, the V gene TRBV19, with a tentative D call TRBD1 (5 bases). V was cut by 6 bases and J by 10 bases, with 16 bases left in between. CDR1 is LNHDA and CDR2 is SQIVND in the germline V gene (reference sequence). The CDR3 is 14 residues long. CDR3 bases: TGTGCCAGTAGGGAAGGAGGGACCCCCTCACCCCTCCACTTT. Its translation is CASREGGTPSPLHF.

J is TRBJ2-1 and V is TRBV2, with TRBD2 matching over 7 bases. Germline V gives CDR1 SNHLY, CDR2 FYNNEI. The CDR3 length is 16 residues. V shed 6 bases, J shed 0 bases, and the junction held 8 bases outside the gene matches. The CDR3: CASSPRREGSYNEQFF. CDR3 coding DNA: TGTGCCAGCAGCCCTAGAAGGGAGGGCTCCTACAATGAGCAGTTCTTC.